One and the same sample provided the 18 T cell receptor beta chains below, sequenced in a study of T cells after yellow fever vaccination. In TCRdb, the 5' RACE reads were re-called with MiXCR into one record per CDR3 protein. The profile shows hundreds of thousands of distinct CDR3 sequences, approximately 13% of them singletons. The sample in question was PBMCs, obtained on the day of the yellow fever booster vaccination. The receptors shown here come from a young man who received the YFV17D yellow fever vaccine.

The chain uses TRBV29-1 and TRBJ2-1, with 11 bases fitting TRBD2. Per the germline V gene, CDR1 is SQVTM and CDR2 is ANQGSEA. The V segment lost 5 bases and the J segment 4 bases; nucleotides outside the gene matches: 7. The CDR3 loop spans 15 amino acids. The CDR3 protein is CSVSHRLAGYNEQFF. CDR3 in DNA: TGCAGCGTTTCCCACAGACTAGCGGGATACAATGAGCAGTTCTTC.

This clonotype was counted between two and nine times. The rearrangement uses TRBV10-3 and TRBJ1-6; the D gene is possibly TRBD1 (6 bases). Germline CDR1 reads ENHRY; CDR2 reads SYGVKD. V was cut by 9 bases and J by 5 bases, with 14 bases left in between. CDR3 length: 14 residues. The CDR3 bases are TGTGCCATATGCGTGGACAGCAATAATTCACCCCTCCACTTT. This translates into CAICVDSNNSPLHF.

The V and J genes are TRBV24-1 and TRBJ2-7, with D hard to call. Trimming took off 2 bases at V and 5 bases at J, with 6 bases between the two ends. Germline V gene sequence: CDR1 KGHDR, CDR2 SFDVKD. The CDR3 consists of 12 residues. The CDR3 region is CATSDSRNEQYF. The CDR3 coding sequence is TGTGCCACCAGTGATTCACGCAACGAGCAGTACTTC.

This chain connects TRBV12-3 or TRBV12-4 to TRBJ1-2, with D unclear. The CDR3 is 13 amino acids. V lost 1 base, J lost 8 bases, and 11 bases lay in between. The CDR3 coding sequence is TGTGCCAGCAGTTTAGGGGAAGGCGGCGGCTACACCTTC. Its protein is CASSLGEGGGYTF.

In this sample, this clonotype turned up many times. The chain is built from TRBV29-1 and TRBJ2-7, with 7 positions matching TRBD2. V was pared by 5 bases and J by 3 bases, with 7 bases of the junction left unmatched. The germline V gene has CDR1 SQVTM and CDR2 ANQGSEA. The CDR3 loop spans 13 amino acids. The CDR3, as DNA: TGCAGCGTTAAGACTAGCAGATACTACGAGCAGTACTTC. Its translation is CSVKTSRYYEQYF.

This clonotype was picked up a small number of times. J is TRBJ2-5 and V is TRBV19; 7 bases are a match to TRBD2. Germline loops: CDR1 LNHDA, CDR2 SQIVND (reference sequence). The V segment lost 5 bases and the J segment 0 bases; nucleotides outside the gene matches: 3. This CDR3 has 14 residues. CDR3 region: CASSARGDQETQYF. Written as DNA, the CDR3 is TGTGCCAGTAGTGCCCGGGGGGACCAAGAGACCCAGTACTTC.

This clonotype was seen a handful of times. The chain is built from TRBV10-3 and TRBJ2-7; the match to TRBD2 covers 7 bases. Germline V lookup: CDR1 ENHRY, CDR2 SYGVKD. Losses at the gene ends were 0 bases for V and 5 bases for J; bases not matched to a gene: 10. The CDR3 runs to 16 residues. The CDR3: CAISESGGQGSDEQYF. CDR3 coding DNA: TGTGCCATCAGTGAGTCGGGAGGGCAGGGAAGTGACGAGCAGTACTTC.

This clonotype was seen a handful of times. V usage is TRBV9 and J usage is TRBJ2-2; unclear D gene. CDR1 SGDLS and CDR2 YYNGEE come from the germline V gene. V shed 3 bases and J shed 4 bases, with 7 bases lying between them. This CDR3 region has 13 residues. The CDR3 DNA reads TGTGCCAGCAGCGGCGTACGCACCGGGGAGCTGTTTTTT. Protein: CASSGVRTGELFF.

This clonotype turned up a few times. The chain links TRBV6-1 to TRBJ2-7, with 12 bases that match TRBD2. The trim removed 6 bases at V and 7 bases at J, leaving 7 bases unmatched. Germline loops: CDR1 MNHNS, CDR2 SASEGT. This CDR3 is built from 14 residues. CDR3 residues: CASSPKTSGGEQYF. The CDR3 bases are TGTGCCAGCAGCCCCAAGACTAGCGGGGGTGAGCAGTACTTC.

J is TRBJ2-7 and V is TRBV20-1; D unresolved. Trimming took off 3 bases at V and 2 bases at J, with 11 bases between the two ends. The CDR3 is 13 residues long. The germline gives CDR1 DFQATT, CDR2 SNEGSKA (reference sequence). The CDR3 is CSASRQKAYEQYF. CDR3 nucleotide sequence: TGCAGTGCTAGTAGGCAGAAAGCCTACGAGCAGTACTTC.

The table lists this clonotype with a few counts. The rearrangement joins TRBV7-9 to TRBJ2-1; tentative D call: TRBD2 (5 bases). Trimming took 2 bases from V and 9 from J, leaving 11 bases between them. Germline V gene sequence: CDR1 SEHNR, CDR2 FQNEAQ (reference sequence). This CDR3 has 13 amino acids. The CDR3 DNA reads TGTGCCAGCAGCTTAAATGCGGGTAGTGAGCAGTTCTTC. This sequence encodes CASSLNAGSEQFF.

The chain employs TRBV14 and TRBJ2-5; unclear D gene. The germline V gene has CDR1 SGHDN and CDR2 FVKESK. The CDR3 consists of 13 residues. The V gene lost 3 bases and the J gene lost 3 bases, with 8 bases spanning the gap. Written as DNA, the CDR3 is TGTGCCAGCAGCCATCGACTCAAAGAGACCCAGTACTTC. Translated: CASSHRLKETQYF.

This sequence joins TRBV24-1 and TRBJ2-2; D is undetermined. The germline V gene encodes CDR1 KGHDR and CDR2 SFDVKD. The CDR3 is 15 amino acids. The V end was cut by 4 bases, the J end by 0 bases, with 8 bases between. The CDR3 sequence: CATSEGSSNTGELFF. CDR3 nucleotide sequence: TGTGCCACCAGTGAAGGCAGCTCGAACACCGGGGAGCTGTTTTTT.

This clonotype was seen at least ten times. The CDR3 region is CASSLVTSVANEQYF. The CDR3 coding sequence is TGTGCCAGCAGCTTAGTAACTAGTGTCGCTAACGAGCAGTACTTC. The chain carries TRBV7-2 and TRBJ2-7; a possible D gene is TRBD2 (5 bases). The germline gives CDR1 SGHTA, CDR2 FQGNSA. The CDR3 contains 15 residues. Trimming cost V 1 base and J 5 bases, with 15 bases left between them.

CDR3 in amino acids: CATGTSYTGELFF. The CDR3 DNA is TGTGCAACCGGGACTAGCTACACCGGGGAGCTGTTTTTT. The V gene is TRBV12-3 or TRBV12-4, the J gene TRBJ2-2, with 9 nucleotides matching TRBD2. CDR3 length: 13 amino acids.

CDR3 sequence reads: CATSREGVRQPQHF. CDR3 nucleotide sequence: TGTGCCACCAGCAGAGAAGGGGTGCGTCAGCCCCAGCATTTT. The chain is built from TRBV15 and TRBJ1-5, with TRBD1 as a possible D gene (5 bases). Germline assignment: CDR1 LNHNV and CDR2 YYDKDF (reference sequence). The V end was cut by 0 bases, the J end by 6 bases, with 9 bases between. CDR3 size: 14 residues.

In nucleotides, the CDR3 is TGCAGCCCCCCGGAAAGGGTGAAACCATTTCCCCGGGACGAGCAGTACTTC. The encoded protein is CSPPERVKPFPRDEQYF. The genes are TRBV29-1 and TRBJ2-7, with D uncertain. V gave up 8 bases and J gave up 5 bases, with 31 bases separating them. CDR1 and CDR2 (germline): SQVTM, ANQGSEA. This CDR3 spans 17 amino acids.

The CDR3 spells CASSPGLAGISGANVLTF. CDR3 in DNA: TGCGCCAGCAGCCCTGGGTTGGCTGGCATTTCTGGGGCCAACGTCCTGACTTTC. This chain links TRBV4-3 with TRBJ2-6, with no clear D. The CDR3 runs to 18 residues. V gave up 4 bases and J gave up 1 base, with 17 bases separating them. The V gene's germline CDR1 is LGHNA and CDR2 YSLEER.